This TCR beta chain was recorded in a study of blood T cell repertoires in COVID-19. Study context: Acute and convalescent COVID-19 specimens originated in the United States, Italy and Spain. PBMCs, B-cell-depleted T cells, or T cells were the source of the cDNA or gDNA that made up the material.

Germline-derived CDR1 and CDR2 are LNHDA and SQIVND (reference sequence). This CDR3 spans 16 amino acids. Losses at the gene ends were 1 base for V and 5 bases for J; bases not matched to a gene: 5. Authors' data handling: Amplified reference gene primers provided the basis for estimating nucleated cell counts. TCRdb's copy holds only in-frame clones and misses some; the assay was immunoSEQ multiplex PCR. D and trimming were read from the DNA, whereas the V and J calls and clone size are those reported in that table. There are 270,000 or so clones in the sample; roughly 90% occur only once, and about 2.5% lies in the top ten. Participant age was roughly 18 to 95 years, and participants resided in about two dozen US areas.

Sequencing was carried out using PBMCs or T cells enriched from blood (not recorded which). This chain uses TRBV19 with TRBJ2-2, with 9 bases lining up with TRBD1. The source of this sequence is a woman between 35 and 50 years old with acute COVID-19. CDR3 region: CASSIGTGAGTGELFF. The DNA for the CDR3 is TGTGCCAGTAGTATAGGGACAGGGGCAGGGACCGGGGAGCTGTTTTTT. Filled out from reference TRBV19 and TRBJ2-2, the complete variable domain reads DGGITQSPKYLFRKEGQNVTLSCEQNLNHDAMYWYRQDPGQGLRLIYYSQIVNDFQKGDIAEGYSVSREKKESFPLTVTSAQKNPTAFYLCASSIGTGAGTGELFFGEGSRLTVL.